Below are 16 T cell receptor beta chains sequenced from a single sample in a study of T cell repertoires in cytomegalovirus infection. No antigen is known for these receptors. TCRdb re-called the reads through MiXCR, storing one row per CDR3 protein. The sample records approximately 1,000,000 distinct CDR3 sequences, approximately 30% being singletons. Specimen: cultured CD8+ T cells from PBMCs, collected from culture after CMV antigen stimulation. The receptors stem from a human donor in good health (CMV status not recorded). Some clones in this sample may be carry-over from other donors' samples.

This clonotype was found many times. V is TRBV7-2 and J is TRBJ2-3; no clear D gene. The CDR3 is 12 residues long. The germline V gene encodes CDR1 SGHTA and CDR2 FQGNSA. Trimming stripped 7 bases from V and 2 bases from J, with 7 bases between. The CDR3 bases are TGTGCCAGCACCTTGATCACAGATACGCAGTATTTT. It is translated as CASTLITDTQYF.

This clonotype has just a few counts. A much bigger clone sits one base away, suggesting this may be a read error. V usage is TRBV7-2 and J usage is TRBJ2-1; D might be TRBD2 (6 bases). Germline CDR1 and CDR2: SGHTA and FQGNSA. This CDR3 contains 17 residues. The chain's CDR3 is CASSLAGGPRPYNKQFF. The DNA of the CDR3 is TGTGCCAGCAGCTTAGCGGGGGGACCGCGGCCCTACAATAAGCAGTTCTTC.

This chain joins TRBV7-9 and TRBJ2-1, with a possible D match to TRBD2 (6 bases). This CDR3 region has 14 residues. V was clipped by 5 bases and J by 8 bases, with 16 bases between them. CDR1 and CDR2 from the germline V gene are SEHNR and FQNEAQ (reference sequence). CDR3 sequence (DNA): TGTGCCAGCAGCCCGAAAGTTGGGACTTATGAGCAGTTCTTC. Translated, it gives CASSPKVGTYEQFF.

The chain is built from TRBV7-6 and TRBJ1-1; D gene ambiguous. CDR1 and CDR2 from the germline V gene are SGHVS and FNYEAQ. V was cut by 5 bases and J by 4 bases, with 20 bases left in between. The length of the CDR3 is 16 residues. Written as DNA, the CDR3 is TGTGCCAGCAGCCTCCCGACCTCTAAGAAGGGCACTGAAGCTTTCTTT. This encodes CASSLPTSKKGTEAFF.

The V and J genes are TRBV4-1 and TRBJ2-3, with D tentatively TRBD1 or TRBD2 (5 bases each). The CDR3 has 15 amino acids. V was pared by 1 base and J by 0 bases, with 8 bases between. Germline V gene lookup returns CDR1 MGHRA and CDR2 YSYEKL. In nucleotides, the CDR3 is TGCGCCAGCAGCCAAGTCGGGGACAGCACAGATACGCAGTATTTT. Translated: CASSQVGDSTDTQYF.

This clonotype has at least ten counts. This chain uses TRBV7-8 with TRBJ1-1; a weak D match, TRBD1 (5 bases). Per the germline V gene, CDR1 is SGHVS and CDR2 is FQNEAQ. There are 16 residues in the CDR3. Trimming removed 5 bases at V and 6 bases at J, with 22 bases between. The CDR3 DNA follows: TGTGCCAGCAGCGTAGGGAGCGGAGGGCGGGGGGCTGAAGCTTTCTTT. Translated: CASSVGSGGRGAEAFF.

A few counts support this clonotype. The chain combines TRBV15 with TRBJ2-5; weak D call: TRBD2 (6 bases). The germline CDR1 and CDR2 sequences are LNHNV and YYDKDF (reference sequence). V was trimmed by 2 bases and J by 1 base, leaving 8 bases between them. The CDR3 is 14 amino acids. This CDR3 is CATSRYGSQETQYF. The CDR3 nucleotides are TGTGCCACCAGCAGATACGGGAGCCAAGAGACCCAGTACTTC.

The chain is built from TRBV7-6 and TRBJ1-1, with D unresolved. This CDR3 comprises 14 residues. Trimming removed 1 base from V and 3 bases from J, with 9 bases in between. CDR1 and CDR2 from the germline V gene are SGHVS and FNYEAQ. The DNA of the CDR3 is TGTGCCAGCAGCTTAGAGCGCGGAGACACTGAAGCTTTCTTT. Residues: CASSLERGDTEAFF.

This rearrangement joins TRBV5-6 to TRBJ2-7; 8 nucleotides agree with TRBD1. CDR1 SGHDT and CDR2 YYEEEE come from the germline V gene. V shed 4 bases and J 2 bases; nucleotides not matched to a gene: 11. The CDR3 runs 16 residues. CDR3 bases: TGTGCCAGCAGCCCGGTGACAGGGGCTGGAGCCTACGAGCAGTACTTC. Protein product: CASSPVTGAGAYEQYF.

J is TRBJ2-7 and V is TRBV27, with D maybe TRBD2 (7 bases). CDR1 is MNHEY and CDR2 is SMNVEV in the germline V gene (reference sequence). This CDR3 has 14 residues. In DNA form, the CDR3 reads TGTGTCAGCAGCCGGGGGCTAGCGGCGGGGGAGCAGTACGTC. As protein: CVSSRGLAAGEQYV.

This clonotype was picked up many times. The chain carries TRBV7-9 and TRBJ2-1; D is possibly TRBD2 (6 bases). The length of the CDR3 is 13 residues. V shed 7 bases and J shed 4 bases, with 11 bases lying between them. Germline values: CDR1 SEHNR, CDR2 FQNEAQ (reference sequence). Here the CDR3 reads CASTPGTYNEQFF. DNA of the CDR3: TGTGCCAGCACCCCCGGGACTTACAATGAGCAGTTCTTC.

This chain links TRBV5-1 with TRBJ1-5; tentatively, D is TRBD1 (5 bases). The CDR3 covers 15 residues. The germline gives CDR1 SGHRS, CDR2 YFSETQ. V was cut by 0 bases and J by 6 bases, with 13 bases left in between. Written as DNA, the CDR3 is TGCGCCAGCAGCTTGGGATCCGGGGGAACTCAGCCCCAGCATTTT. The encoded protein is CASSLGSGGTQPQHF.

This clonotype was seen many times. The chain carries TRBV7-6 and TRBJ2-5; no definite D call. Trimming pared 1 base from V and 2 bases from J, leaving 8 bases between. This CDR3 region has 14 residues. Per the germline V gene, CDR1 is SGHVS and CDR2 is FNYEAQ. CDR3 region: CASSLVWQQETQYF. CDR3 coding DNA: TGTGCCAGCAGCTTAGTCTGGCAGCAAGAGACCCAGTACTTC. Full variable domain (outside the CDR3, taken from reference TRBV7-6 and TRBJ2-5): GAGVSQSPRYKVTKRGQDVALRCDPISGHVSLYWYRQALGQGPEFLTYFNYEAQQDKSGLPNDRFSAERPEGSISTLTIQRTEQRDSAMYRCASSLVWQQETQYFGPGTRLLVL.

This clonotype was counted only a few times. V is TRBV5-5 and J is TRBJ2-7, with 9 bases fitting TRBD1. The CDR3 spans 16 residues. The germline gives CDR1 SGHKS, CDR2 YYEKEE (reference sequence). Unmatched junction bases numbered 10, after V lost 3 bases and J lost 3 bases. DNA for the CDR3: TGTGCCAGCAGCTCAAATACCGGGACAGGGTACTACGAGCAGTACGTC. It translates to CASSSNTGTGYYEQYV.

This clonotype was seen only a few times. The chain carries TRBV20-1 and TRBJ2-7; TRBD1 is a possible D gene (6 bases). Trimming removed 5 bases from V and 6 bases from J, with 23 bases in between. The germline CDR1 and CDR2 sequences are DFQATT and SNEGSKA (reference sequence). CDR3 size: 15 residues. CDR3 protein: CSAVQDRLGAGEQYF. CDR3 coding DNA: TGCAGTGCTGTTCAAGACAGACTGGGGGCCGGCGAGCAGTACTTC.

DNA for the CDR3: TGTGCCAGCAGCTTGGTTGGGAATAGCAATCAGCCCCAGCATTTT. The encoded protein is CASSLVGNSNQPQHF. J is TRBJ1-5 and V is TRBV5-5; D gene uncertain. The CDR3 spans 15 residues. Germline lookup yields CDR1 SGHKS and CDR2 YYEKEE (reference sequence). V was cut by 0 bases and J by 0 bases, with 7 bases left in between.